This T cell receptor beta chain is from a study of radiotherapy plus CTLA-4 blockade in lung cancer. Overall study: Objective responses were recorded in about 17% of patients, with disease control recorded in about 33%.

Unmatched junction bases numbered 4, after V lost 4 bases and J lost 0 bases. Germline CDR1 and CDR2: SGHRS and YFSETQ. The CDR3 totals 17 residues. Study-level results: Early clone dynamics of blood T cells, plus interferon-beta, reportedly predicted response best. Following radiotherapy plus ipilimumab, tumor-derived TCR clones expanded in the blood.

TCRdb's copy holds only in-frame clones and misses some; the assay was immunoSEQ multiplex PCR. The sample includes about 48,000 clones, 82% of them seen just once. Note on this clone: Its antigen is still unknown.

The specimen comprised peripheral blood, sampled from a patient treated with radiotherapy plus ipilimumab. This receptor was identified in a human donor with non-small cell lung cancer who had stable disease on radiotherapy plus ipilimumab. The V gene is TRBV5-1, the J gene TRBJ2-1; 13 bases are shared with TRBD2. CDR3 coding DNA: TGCGCCAGCAGCATCACTAGCGGGAGGGCCTCCTACAATGAGCAGTTCTTC. Its translation: CASSITSGRASYNEQFF.